The TCR beta chain described here comes from a study of naive and memory T cell subsets. General study points: Over 85% of naive TCR sequences appeared only once, unlike memory subsets.

CDR1 is ENHRY, CDR2 SYGVKD, per germline. This CDR3 is 16 amino acids long. The junction had 8 bases not matched to a gene; V was cut back by 0 bases and J by 5 bases. An equimolar mix of two oligonucleotides served as the beta constant-region primer for TRBC1 and TRBC2. Nested alpha and beta constant-region primers with the SP2 primer drove four PCR rounds on ligated cDNA. TCRdb ran MiXCR on the UMI-ligation and nested PCR reads and lists one entry per CDR3 protein. The data hold over 100,000 distinct CDR3 sequences, with 35% to 40% observed a single time. To note about this clonotype: Its antigen is currently unknown.

Sequencing input: central memory CD4+ T cells from blood. This receptor was taken from a human donor in good health. The chain recombines TRBV10-3 with TRBJ2-5, with 8 bases fitting TRBD1. The DNA of the CDR3 is TGTGCCATCAGTGAGTCGAGCAGGGGGCTCCTGGAGACCCAGTACTTC. Protein: CAISESSRGLLETQYF.